The rows below give T cell receptor beta chains drawn from one sample of a study of beta chain features in type 1 diabetes. Some clones are missing from TCRdb's copy, which holds only in-frame ones; the method was immunoSEQ multiplex PCR. Among tens of thousands of clones, about 70% were seen once, and the ten largest hold around 1.1%. Sequences were obtained from stem cell memory CD4+ T cells from blood. These receptors were collected from a middle-aged woman with type 1 diabetes. CDR3s include the opening cysteine and the closing phenylalanine or tryptophan. D genes are given only for firm matches. Only part of the rows carry a size: once, few, many, or a class if the clone is expanded.

cdr3_aa cdr3_nt j_call v_call clone_size d_call
CASSFSRVFNNSPLHF TGTGCCAGCAGCTTTAGCCGCGTCTTTAATAATTCACCCCTCCACTTT TRBJ1-6 TRBV7-2 . .
CASSSPPGNGYTF TGCGCCAGCAGCTCCCCCCCGGGAAATGGCTACACCTTC TRBJ1-2 TRBV5-1 . .
CASSYPRPGGEKLFF TGTGCCAGCAGTTACCCCAGACCCGGCGGGGAAAAACTGTTTTTT TRBJ1-4 TRBV28 . .
CASAGGETQYF TGTGCCTCGGCAGGGGGCGAGACCCAGTACTTC TRBJ2-5 TRBV30 . TRBD1
CASSPITGGTEAFF TGTGCCAGCAGCCCGATAACAGGGGGCACTGAAGCTTTCTTT TRBJ1-1 TRBV7-3 . TRBD1
CASSFLAGGGYEQYF TGTGCCAGCAGTTTTCTCGCGGGGGGGGGTTACGAGCAGTACTTC TRBJ2-7 TRBV6-5 . TRBD2
CASSLEAGGQETQYF TGTGCCAGCAGCTTAGAAGCGGGGGGGCAAGAGACCCAGTACTTC TRBJ2-5 TRBV7-2 . TRBD2
CASSMRVEHEQYF TGTGCCAGTAGTATGAGAGTGGAGCACGAGCAGTACTTC TRBJ2-7 TRBV19 few .
CASSVEGSTGSPLHF TGTGCCAGCAGCGTAGAGGGCTCCACGGGGTCACCCCTCCACTTT TRBJ1-6 TRBV9 once .
CASSQEVVDEQFF TGCGCCAGCAGCCAAGAAGTAGTCGATGAGCAGTTCTTC TRBJ2-1 TRBV4-1 . .
CASSPGLAGSNTGELFF TGTGCCAGCAGCCCGGGACTAGCGGGATCGAACACCGGGGAGCTGTTTTTT TRBJ2-2 TRBV5-4 . TRBD2
CASSETDNTEAFF TGTGCCAGCAGTGAAACAGATAACACTGAAGCTTTCTTT TRBJ1-1 TRBV2 . .
CASSSTGEETQYF TGCGCCAGCAGTTCCACAGGGGAAGAGACCCAGTACTTC TRBJ2-5 TRBV5-1 . TRBD1
CASSPPDQPQHF TGTGCCAGCAGCCCTCCCGATCAGCCCCAGCATTTT TRBJ1-5 TRBV7-2 . .
CASSMVGLFVDEQFF TGTGCCAGTAGTATGGTGGGACTATTTGTCGATGAGCAGTTCTTC TRBJ2-1 TRBV19 . TRBD2
CASSTTVEDNEQFF TGCGCCAGCAGCACCACGGTGGAGGACAATGAGCAGTTCTTC TRBJ2-1 TRBV4-3 . .
CASSLSRNRGTDTQYF TGTGCCAGCAGCTTAAGTCGCAACAGGGGCACAGATACGCAGTATTTT TRBJ2-3 TRBV7-3 . .
CASSPLGGGRSYNEQFF TGTGCCAGCAGTCCCCTCGGGGGGGGGCGCTCCTACAATGAGCAGTTCTTC TRBJ2-1 TRBV28 . TRBD2
CAWSGGTVNTEAFF TGTGCCTGGAGTGGCGGCACGGTGAACACTGAAGCTTTCTTT TRBJ1-1 TRBV30 few .
CASSEGQGSYNEQFF TGTGCCAGCAGCGAGGGACAGGGGTCCTACAATGAGCAGTTCTTC TRBJ2-1 TRBV7-9 . TRBD1
CASGGTMDTGELFF TGTGCCTCGGGGGGAACAATGGACACCGGGGAGCTGTTTTTT TRBJ2-2 TRBV2 . TRBD2
CASSLDQGRIDTQYF TGTGCCAGCAGCTTGGATCAGGGAAGGATAGATACGCAGTATTTT TRBJ2-3 TRBV5-4 . .
CAIGGGNIQYF TGTGCCATCGGGGGGGGGAACATTCAGTACTTC TRBJ2-4 TRBV10-3 . TRBD2
CASRTSRDRVYEQYF TGTGCCAGCAGAACATCCCGGGACAGAGTCTACGAGCAGTACTTC TRBJ2-7 TRBV6-5 . TRBD1
CASSLQPRTASTFFF TGTGCCAGCAGTTTACAGCCGCGGACAGCCTCAACCTTCTTCTTC TRBJ2-7 TRBV28 . .
CASSPGSKEKLFF TGTGCCAGCAGCCCCGGGTCGAAGGAAAAACTGTTTTTT TRBJ1-4 TRBV7-2 . .
CASSKGQGGGRSSYNEQFF TGTGCCAGCAGCAAGGGCCAGGGCGGGGGAAGGAGCTCCTACAATGAGCAGTTCTTC TRBJ2-1 TRBV11-3 . TRBD2
CASSLASLAYNEQFF TGTGCCAGCAGCTTAGCGAGTCTCGCCTACAATGAGCAGTTCTTC TRBJ2-1 TRBV7-2 . .
CASSRGQTGSYEQYF TGCGCCAGCAGCCGCGGCCAGACAGGGTCGTACGAGCAGTACTTC TRBJ2-7 TRBV7-2 . TRBD1
CASSLSPGNYGYTF TGTGCCAGCAGCTTAAGTCCCGGGAACTATGGCTACACCTTC TRBJ1-2 TRBV7-9 . .
CATLHRATNTEAFF TGTGCCACCCTGCACAGGGCAACGAACACTGAAGCTTTCTTT TRBJ1-1 TRBV19 . .
CASSFAEVNYGYTF TGTGCCAGCAGTTTCGCAGAAGTAAACTATGGCTACACCTTC TRBJ1-2 TRBV28 . .
CASSFQDQETQYF TGTGCCAGCAGCTTCCAGGACCAAGAGACCCAGTACTTC TRBJ2-5 TRBV11-2 . .
CASTPRRESYGYTF TGTGCCAGCACCCCCAGGCGGGAATCCTATGGCTACACCTTC TRBJ1-2 TRBV7-9 few .
CASNGASGGDEQFF TGTGCCAGCAATGGGGCTAGCGGGGGGGATGAGCAGTTCTTC TRBJ2-1 TRBV2 . TRBD2
CASSPGISGANVLTF TGTGCCAGCAGCCCCGGGATCTCTGGGGCCAACGTCCTGACTTTC TRBJ2-6 TRBV9 . .
CASSLGSGGSYEQYF TGTGCCAGCAGCTTAGGGAGCGGGGGCTCCTACGAGCAGTACTTC TRBJ2-7 TRBV11-2 . TRBD2
CASSLFRTEAFF TGTGCCAGCAGTTTGTTTCGGACTGAAGCTTTCTTT TRBJ1-1 TRBV28 . .
CASSDPGGNNEKLFF TGCGCCAGCAGCGACCCCGGGGGGAATAATGAAAAACTGTTTTTT TRBJ1-4 TRBV5-1 . .
CASSPHSGRVYNEQFF TGTGCCAGCAGCCCCCATAGCGGGAGGGTCTACAATGAGCAGTTCTTC TRBJ2-1 TRBV7-9 . TRBD2
CASSRSPGQNRYGYTF TGTGCCAGTAGCCGATCCCCAGGACAGAATCGGTACGGCTACACCTTC TRBJ1-2 TRBV19 . .
CASSLSSGSYNEQFF TGTGCCAGCAGCTTGTCGAGCGGATCCTACAATGAGCAGTTCTTC TRBJ2-1 TRBV5-4 . .
CASSLEPPGNMNTEAFF TGTGCCAGCAGCTTAGAACCCCCCGGGAACATGAACACTGAAGCTTTCTTT TRBJ1-1 TRBV7-6 . .
CASSVVGAFDTEAFF TGTGCCAGCAGCGTAGTTGGGGCGTTCGACACTGAAGCTTTCTTT TRBJ1-1 TRBV9 . .
CASSLNGKMRSGYTF TGTGCCAGCAGCTTAAACGGGAAAATGAGGAGCGGCTACACCTTC TRBJ1-2 TRBV7-2 few .
CASSQDMGGIVGGYTF TGCGCCAGCAGCCAAGATATGGGAGGGATTGTAGGCGGCTACACCTTC TRBJ1-2 TRBV4-3 . .
CASRKRQNTGELFF TGTGCCAGCAGAAAACGACAGAACACCGGGGAGCTGTTTTTT TRBJ2-2 TRBV6-5 . .
CASSSGGKSSYEQYF TGTGCCAGCAGCTCGGGGGGGAAAAGCTCCTACGAGCAGTACTTC TRBJ2-7 TRBV5-6 . TRBD2
CASSPTVLNEQFF TGTGCCAGCAGCCCCACGGTCCTCAATGAGCAGTTCTTC TRBJ2-1 TRBV28 . .
CASSLVGGGSGTGELFF TGTGCCAGCAGCTTAGTGGGGGGCGGGAGCGGCACCGGGGAGCTGTTTTTT TRBJ2-2 TRBV7-8 . .
CASKMGEETQYF TGTGCCAGCAAGATGGGAGAAGAGACCCAGTACTTC TRBJ2-5 TRBV2 . .
CASSVVCTSGFHESSYEQYF TGTGCCAGCAGCGTAGTATGCACTAGCGGGTTCCACGAGAGCTCCTACGAGCAGTACTTC TRBJ2-7 TRBV9 . TRBD2
CASSPGFRQGETQYF TGTGCCAGCAGCCCAGGGTTCCGGCAGGGAGAGACCCAGTACTTC TRBJ2-5 TRBV7-9 . .
CASSSLRGEPQHF TGTGCCAGCAGCTCCCTACGGGGTGAACCCCAGCATTTT TRBJ1-5 TRBV7-2 . .
CASSYSFGNQPQHF TGTGCCAGCAGTTACTCGTTCGGGAATCAGCCCCAGCATTTT TRBJ1-5 TRBV6-6 . .